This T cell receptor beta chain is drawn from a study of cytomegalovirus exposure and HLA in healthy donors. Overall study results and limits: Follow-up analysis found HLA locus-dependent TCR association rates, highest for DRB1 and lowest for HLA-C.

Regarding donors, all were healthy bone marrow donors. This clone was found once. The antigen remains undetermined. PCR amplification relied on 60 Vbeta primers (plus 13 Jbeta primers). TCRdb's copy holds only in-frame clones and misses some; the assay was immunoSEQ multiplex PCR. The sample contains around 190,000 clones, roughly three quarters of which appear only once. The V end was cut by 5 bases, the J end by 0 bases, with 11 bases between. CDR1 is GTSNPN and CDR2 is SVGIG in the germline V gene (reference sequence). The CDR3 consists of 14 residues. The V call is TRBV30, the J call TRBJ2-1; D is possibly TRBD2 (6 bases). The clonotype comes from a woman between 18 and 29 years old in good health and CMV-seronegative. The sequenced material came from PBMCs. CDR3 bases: TGTGCCTGGTTGGAGGGAAACTCCTACAATGAGCAGTTCTTC. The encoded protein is CAWLEGNSYNEQFF.